These 2 T cell receptor beta chains came from one sample sequenced in a study of T cells in Graves' hyperthyroidism and ophthalmopathy. The source material, RNA transcripts, was used to amplify TCR beta CDR3 regions. Primed by the HTBI set, a first-round RT-PCR was run on the TCR CDR3. TCRdb fed the multiplex PCR reads into MiXCR, producing one record per CDR3 protein. The repertoire has roughly 500,000 distinct CDR3 sequences, around 16% of them found once; the top ten carry 25% to 30%. Input material: blood. All receptors come from a woman in her 30s with Graves' ophthalmopathy.

The chain carries TRBV7-7 and TRBJ2-3, with D perhaps being TRBD1 or TRBD2 (6 bases each). This CDR3 spans 14 amino acids. The germline CDR1 and CDR2 sequences are SSHAT and FNYEAQ (reference sequence). Trimming stripped 5 bases from V and 4 bases from J, with 13 bases between. The CDR3 loop reads CASSLRGPADTQYF. CDR3 sequence (DNA): TGTGCCAGCAGCCTCCGGGGGCCAGCAGATACGCAGTATTTT.

This clonotype was seen repeatedly, ten times or more. V is TRBV28 and J is TRBJ1-6; D gene uncertain. The CDR3 extends over 16 amino acids. Germline V gene data show CDR1 as MDHEN and CDR2 as SYDVKM. Trimming pared 3 bases from V and 0 bases from J, leaving 9 bases between. CDR3 residues: CASSFAADSYNSPLHF. DNA of the CDR3: TGTGCCAGCAGTTTCGCTGCAGACTCCTATAATTCACCCCTCCACTTT. Full variable domain (remainder filled in from reference TRBV28 and TRBJ1-6): DVKVTQSSRYLVKRTGEKVFLECVQDMDHENMFWYRQDPGLGLRLIYFSYDVKMKEKGDIPEGYSVSREKKERFSLILESASTNQTSMYLCASSFAADSYNSPLHFGNGTRLTVT.